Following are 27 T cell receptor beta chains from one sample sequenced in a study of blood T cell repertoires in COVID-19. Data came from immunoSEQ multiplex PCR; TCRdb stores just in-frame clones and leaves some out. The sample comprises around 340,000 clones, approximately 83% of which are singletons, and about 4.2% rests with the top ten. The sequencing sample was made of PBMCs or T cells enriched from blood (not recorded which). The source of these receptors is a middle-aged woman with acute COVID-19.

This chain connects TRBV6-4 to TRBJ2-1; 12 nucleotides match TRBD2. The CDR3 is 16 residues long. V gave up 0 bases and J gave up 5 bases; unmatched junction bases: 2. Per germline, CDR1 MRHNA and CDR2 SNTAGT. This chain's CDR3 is CASSDSLAGGNNEQFF. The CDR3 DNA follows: TGTGCCAGCAGTGACTCCCTAGCGGGAGGGAACAATGAGCAGTTCTTC.

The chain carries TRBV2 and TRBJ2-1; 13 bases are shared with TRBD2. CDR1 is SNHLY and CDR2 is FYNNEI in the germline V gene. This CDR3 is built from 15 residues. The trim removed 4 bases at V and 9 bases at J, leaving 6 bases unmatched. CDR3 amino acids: CASSGGLAGESEQFF. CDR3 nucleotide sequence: TGTGCCAGCAGTGGAGGACTAGCGGGGGAAAGTGAGCAGTTCTTC.

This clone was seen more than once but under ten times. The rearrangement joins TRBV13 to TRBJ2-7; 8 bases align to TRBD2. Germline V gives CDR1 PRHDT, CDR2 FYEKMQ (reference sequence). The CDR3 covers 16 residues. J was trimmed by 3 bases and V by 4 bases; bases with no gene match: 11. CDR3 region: CASSYSPGLGVYEQYF. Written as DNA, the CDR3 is TGTGCCAGCAGCTACTCTCCGGGACTAGGGGTCTACGAGCAGTACTTC.

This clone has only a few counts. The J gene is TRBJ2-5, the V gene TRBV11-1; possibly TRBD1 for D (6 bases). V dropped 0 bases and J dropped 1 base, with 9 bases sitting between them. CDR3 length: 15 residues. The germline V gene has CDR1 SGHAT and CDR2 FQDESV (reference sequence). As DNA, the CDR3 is TGTGCCAGCAGCTTAGCCACAGGGCTCCAAGAGACCCAGTACTTC. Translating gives CASSLATGLQETQYF.

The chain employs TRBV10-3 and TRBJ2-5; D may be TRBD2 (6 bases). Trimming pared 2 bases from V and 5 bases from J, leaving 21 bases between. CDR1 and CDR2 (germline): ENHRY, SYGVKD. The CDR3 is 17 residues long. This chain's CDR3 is CAISEPSGRPGEETQYF. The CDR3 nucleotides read TGTGCCATCAGTGAGCCCTCGGGACGCCCGGGGGAGGAGACCCAGTACTTC.

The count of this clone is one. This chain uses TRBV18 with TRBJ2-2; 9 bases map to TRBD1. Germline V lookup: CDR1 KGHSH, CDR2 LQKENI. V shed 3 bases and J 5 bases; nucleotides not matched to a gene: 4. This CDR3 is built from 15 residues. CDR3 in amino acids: CASSPDRGGTGELFF. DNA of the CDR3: TGTGCCAGCTCACCGGACAGGGGCGGGACCGGGGAGCTGTTTTTT.

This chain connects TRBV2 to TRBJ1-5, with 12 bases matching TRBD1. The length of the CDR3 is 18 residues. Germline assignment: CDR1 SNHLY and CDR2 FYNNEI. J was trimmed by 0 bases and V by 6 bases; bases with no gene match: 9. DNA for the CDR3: TGTGCCAGCAGAAGGGACAGGGGGCCCTTTTATAGCAATCAGCCCCAGCATTTT. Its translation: CASRRDRGPFYSNQPQHF.

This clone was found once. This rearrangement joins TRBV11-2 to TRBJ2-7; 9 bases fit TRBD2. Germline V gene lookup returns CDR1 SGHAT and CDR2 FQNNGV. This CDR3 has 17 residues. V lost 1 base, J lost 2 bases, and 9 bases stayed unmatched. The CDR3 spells CASSLVASGTLTYEQYF. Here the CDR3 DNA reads TGTGCCAGCAGCTTAGTAGCTAGCGGGACCTTAACCTACGAGCAGTACTTC.

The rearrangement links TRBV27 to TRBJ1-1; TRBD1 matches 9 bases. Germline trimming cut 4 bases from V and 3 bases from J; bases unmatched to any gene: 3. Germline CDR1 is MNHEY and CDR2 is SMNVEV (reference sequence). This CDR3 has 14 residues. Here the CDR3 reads CASSSGTGYTEAFF. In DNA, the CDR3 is TGTGCCAGCAGTTCGGGGACAGGGTACACTGAAGCTTTCTTT.

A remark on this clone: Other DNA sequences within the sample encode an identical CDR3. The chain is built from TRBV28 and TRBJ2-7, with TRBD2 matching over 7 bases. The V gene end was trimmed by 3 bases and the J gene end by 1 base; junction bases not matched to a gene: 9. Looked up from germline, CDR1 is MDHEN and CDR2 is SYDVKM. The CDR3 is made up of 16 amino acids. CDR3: CASSFHLAELSYEQYF. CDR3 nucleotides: TGTGCCAGCAGTTTCCATCTAGCGGAACTATCCTACGAGCAGTACTTC.

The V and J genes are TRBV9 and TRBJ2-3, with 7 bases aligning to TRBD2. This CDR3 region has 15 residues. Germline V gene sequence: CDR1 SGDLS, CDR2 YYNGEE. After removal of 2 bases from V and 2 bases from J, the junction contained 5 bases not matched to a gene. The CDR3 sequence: CASSVSGHNTDTQYF. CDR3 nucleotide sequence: TGTGCCAGCAGCGTTAGCGGGCACAACACAGATACGCAGTATTTT.

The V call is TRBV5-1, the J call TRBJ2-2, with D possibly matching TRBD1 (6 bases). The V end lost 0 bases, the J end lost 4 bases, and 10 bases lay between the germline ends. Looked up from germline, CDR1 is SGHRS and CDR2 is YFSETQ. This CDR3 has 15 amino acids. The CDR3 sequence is CASSLGGRSTGELFF. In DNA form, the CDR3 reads TGCGCCAGCAGCTTGGGGGGGCGGTCCACCGGGGAGCTGTTTTTT. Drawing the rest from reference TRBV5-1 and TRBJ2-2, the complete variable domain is KAGVTQTPRYLIKTRGQQVTLSCSPISGHRSVSWYQQTPGQGLQFLFEYFSETQRNKGNFPGRFSGRQFSNSRSEMNVSTLELGDSALYLCASSLGGRSTGELFFGEGSRLTVL.

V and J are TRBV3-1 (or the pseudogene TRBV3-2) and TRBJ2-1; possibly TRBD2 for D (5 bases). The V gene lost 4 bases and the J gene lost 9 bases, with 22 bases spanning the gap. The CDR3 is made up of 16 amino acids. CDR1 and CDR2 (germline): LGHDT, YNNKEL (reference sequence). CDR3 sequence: CASSLPGVLGRAEQFF. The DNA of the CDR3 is TGTGCCAGCAGCCTACCCGGAGTACTAGGAAGAGCTGAGCAGTTCTTC.

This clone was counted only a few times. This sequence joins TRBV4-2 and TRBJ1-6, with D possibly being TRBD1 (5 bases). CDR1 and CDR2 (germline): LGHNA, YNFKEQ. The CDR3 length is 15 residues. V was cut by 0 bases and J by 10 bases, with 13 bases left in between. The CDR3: CASSQDQGSPSPLHF. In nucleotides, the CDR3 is TGTGCCAGCAGCCAAGACCAGGGCAGCCCATCACCCCTCCACTTT.

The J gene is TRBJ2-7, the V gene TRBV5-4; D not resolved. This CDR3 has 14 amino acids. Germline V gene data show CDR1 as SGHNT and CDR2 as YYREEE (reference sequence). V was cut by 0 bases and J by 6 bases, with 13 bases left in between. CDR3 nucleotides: TGTGCCAGCAGCTTGGGTTCCGGGTTGGGCGAGCAGTACTTC. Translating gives CASSLGSGLGEQYF.

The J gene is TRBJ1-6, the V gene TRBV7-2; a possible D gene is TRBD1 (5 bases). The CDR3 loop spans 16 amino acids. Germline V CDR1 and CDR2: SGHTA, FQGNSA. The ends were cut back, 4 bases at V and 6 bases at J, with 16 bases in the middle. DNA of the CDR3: TGTGCCAGCAGCTCCCTCGGGGGAGGCGGTAATTCACCCCTCCACTTT. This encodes CASSSLGGGGNSPLHF.

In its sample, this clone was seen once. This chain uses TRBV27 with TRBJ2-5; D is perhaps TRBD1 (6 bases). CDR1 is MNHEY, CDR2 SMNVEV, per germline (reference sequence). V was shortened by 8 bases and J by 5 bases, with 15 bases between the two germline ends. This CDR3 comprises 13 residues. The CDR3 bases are TGTGCCAGCGGGACGGGGACACGGGAGACCCAGTACTTC. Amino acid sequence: CASGTGTRETQYF.

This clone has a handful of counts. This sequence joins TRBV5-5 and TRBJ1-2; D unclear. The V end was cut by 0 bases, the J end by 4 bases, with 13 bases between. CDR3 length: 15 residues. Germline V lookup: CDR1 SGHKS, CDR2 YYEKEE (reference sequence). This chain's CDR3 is CASSLAWQQAYGYTF. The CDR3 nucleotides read TGTGCCAGCAGCTTGGCCTGGCAGCAGGCCTATGGCTACACCTTC.

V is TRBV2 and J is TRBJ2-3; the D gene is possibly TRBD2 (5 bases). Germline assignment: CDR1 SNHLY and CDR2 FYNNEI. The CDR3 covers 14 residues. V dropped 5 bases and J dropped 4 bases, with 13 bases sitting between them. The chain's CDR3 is CASSKLRAADTQYF. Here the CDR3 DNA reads TGTGCCAGCAGTAAACTGAGAGCGGCAGATACGCAGTATTTT. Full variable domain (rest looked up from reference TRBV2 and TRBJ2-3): EPEVTQTPSHQVTQMGQEVILRCVPISNHLYFYWYRQILGQKVEFLVSFYNNEISEKSEIFDDQFSVERPDGSNFTLKIRSTKLEDSAMYFCASSKLRAADTQYFGPGTRLTVL.

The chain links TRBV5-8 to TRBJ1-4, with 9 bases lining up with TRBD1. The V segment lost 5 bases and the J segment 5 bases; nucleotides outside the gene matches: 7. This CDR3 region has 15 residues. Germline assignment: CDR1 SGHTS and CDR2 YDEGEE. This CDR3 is CASSRGQGGNEKLFF. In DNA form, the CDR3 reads TGTGCCAGCAGTCGGGGACAGGGAGGGAATGAAAAACTGTTTTTT. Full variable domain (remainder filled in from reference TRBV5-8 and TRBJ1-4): EAGVTQSPTHLIKTRGQQATLRCSPISGHTSVYWYQQALGLGLQFLLWYDEGEERNRGNFPPRFSGRQFPNYSSELNVNALELEDSALYLCASSRGQGGNEKLFFGSGTQLSVL.

The CDR3 spells CSVNRGSADTQYF. CDR3 DNA sequence: TGCAGCGTAAACAGGGGAAGTGCAGATACGCAGTATTTT. The chain recombines TRBV29-1 with TRBJ2-3, with TRBD1 matching over 7 bases. V trimming: 6 bases; J trimming: 4 bases; junction bases outside the gene matches: 7. The CDR3 runs to 13 residues. Germline V gene data show CDR1 as SQVTM and CDR2 as ANQGSEA.

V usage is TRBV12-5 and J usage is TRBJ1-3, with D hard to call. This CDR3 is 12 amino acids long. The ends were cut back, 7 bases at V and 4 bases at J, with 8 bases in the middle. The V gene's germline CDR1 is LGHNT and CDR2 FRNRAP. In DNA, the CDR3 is TGTGCTAGTGTTTCCCGGGGAAACACCATATATTTT. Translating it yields CASVSRGNTIYF.

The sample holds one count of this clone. This chain's CDR3 is CASGTGDREKLFF. DNA of the CDR3: TGTGCCAGCGGGACAGGGGATCGGGAAAAACTGTTTTTT. This rearrangement joins TRBV2 to TRBJ1-4, with 10 bases aligning to TRBD1. V trimming: 8 bases; J trimming: 8 bases; junction bases outside the gene matches: 5. The germline V gene has CDR1 SNHLY and CDR2 FYNNEI. The CDR3 length is 13 residues. Combining the CDR3 with reference TRBV2 and TRBJ1-4 gives the whole variable domain EPEVTQTPSHQVTQMGQEVILRCVPISNHLYFYWYRQILGQKVEFLVSFYNNEISEKSEIFDDQFSVERPDGSNFTLKIRSTKLEDSAMYFCASGTGDREKLFFGSGTQLSVL.

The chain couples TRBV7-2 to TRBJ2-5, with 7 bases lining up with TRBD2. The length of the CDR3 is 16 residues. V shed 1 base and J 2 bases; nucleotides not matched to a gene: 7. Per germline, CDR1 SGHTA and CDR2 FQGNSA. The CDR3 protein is CASSLVGLAVQETQYF. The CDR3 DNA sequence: TGTGCCAGCAGCTTAGTCGGGCTAGCGGTTCAAGAGACCCAGTACTTC.

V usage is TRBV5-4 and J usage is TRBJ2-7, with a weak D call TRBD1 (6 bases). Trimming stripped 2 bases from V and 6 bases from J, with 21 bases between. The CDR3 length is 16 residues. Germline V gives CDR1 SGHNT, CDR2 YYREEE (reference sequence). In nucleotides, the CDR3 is TGTGCCAGCAGCTTCGCCCCCGGACAGAGCCTGCCCGAGCAGTACTTC. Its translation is CASSFAPGQSLPEQYF. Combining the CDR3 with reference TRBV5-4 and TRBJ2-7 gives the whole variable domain ETGVTQSPTHLIKTRGQQVTLRCSSQSGHNTVSWYQQALGQGPQFIFQYYREEENGRGNFPPRFSGLQFPNYSSELNVNALELDDSALYLCASSFAPGQSLPEQYFGPGTRLTVT.

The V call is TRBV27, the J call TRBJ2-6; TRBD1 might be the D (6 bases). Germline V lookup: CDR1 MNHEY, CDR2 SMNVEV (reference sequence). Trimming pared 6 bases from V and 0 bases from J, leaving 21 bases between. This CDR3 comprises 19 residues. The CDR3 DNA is TGTGCCAGCAGGACCTTTCAAGCAGGGGCAAGCTCTGGGGCCAACGTCCTGACTTTC. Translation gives CASRTFQAGASSGANVLTF.

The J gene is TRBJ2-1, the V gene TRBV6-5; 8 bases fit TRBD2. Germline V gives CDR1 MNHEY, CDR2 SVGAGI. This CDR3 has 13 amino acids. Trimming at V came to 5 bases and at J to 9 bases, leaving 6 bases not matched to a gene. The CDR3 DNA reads TGTGCCAGCAGTACCAGACTAGCGAGTGAGCAGTTCTTC. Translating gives CASSTRLASEQFF.